Shown below are 5 T cell receptor beta chains from a single sample sequenced in a study of breast tumors, draining lymph nodes, adjacent tissues. TCRdb passed the multiplex PCR reads through MiXCR, listing each CDR3 protein once. Of about 130,000 distinct CDR3 sequences listed, about a fifth are singletons. Axillary draining lymph nodes of breast cancer patients supplied the node samples. Sequenced: axillary lymph node tissue. Source of these receptors: a female donor with breast cancer. Some clones in this sample may be carry-over from other donors' samples.

This clonotype was counted at least ten times. This sequence joins TRBV7-9 and TRBJ2-2; 8 bases agree with TRBD2. V shed 6 bases and J 6 bases; nucleotides not matched to a gene: 12. Germline V CDR1 and CDR2: SEHNR, FQNEAQ (reference sequence). The CDR3 is 16 amino acids. CDR3 amino acids: CASRGGVSGKAGELFF. The CDR3 coding sequence is TGTGCCAGCAGAGGAGGGGTTAGCGGGAAAGCCGGGGAGCTGTTTTTT.

This clonotype was picked up one time. A much larger clonotype is one base distant, so this may be a read error. CDR3 sequence (DNA): TGCAGTGCCCAATACCAAGAGACCCAGCACTTC. Translation: CSAQYQETQHF. This chain joins TRBV20-1 and TRBJ2-5; D gene ambiguous. Germline CDR1 and CDR2: DFQATT and SNEGSKA (reference sequence). The CDR3 sequence is 11 residues long.

This clonotype was seen many times. This rearrangement joins TRBV6-5 to TRBJ2-1, with D possibly being TRBD2 (5 bases). The CDR3 runs 15 residues. CDR1 and CDR2 (germline): MNHEY, SVGAGI. V was shortened by 6 bases and J by 4 bases, with 16 bases between the two germline ends. The CDR3 sequence: CASRPPLGEYNEQFF. Here the CDR3 DNA reads TGTGCCAGCAGGCCCCCGCTGGGAGAGTACAATGAGCAGTTCTTC.

A few counts support this clonotype. The chain uses TRBV19 and TRBJ1-3; D might be TRBD1 (6 bases). This CDR3 is 16 amino acids long. Germline values: CDR1 LNHDA, CDR2 SQIVND (reference sequence). Trimming shortened V by 3 bases and J by 0 bases, and 12 bases separated the two germline ends. Written as DNA, the CDR3 is TGTGCCAGTAGTATCCGTGACAGGAGCTCTGGAAACACCATATATTTT. This codes for CASSIRDRSSGNTIYF.

In this sample, this clonotype turned up many times. The chain joins TRBV15 to TRBJ2-1; no reliable D call. The CDR3 covers 16 residues. The germline V and J ends were trimmed by 0 bases and 0 bases, with 9 bases remaining between them. CDR1 is LNHNV, CDR2 YYDKDF, per germline (reference sequence). The CDR3 bases are TGTGCCACCAGCAGAGATCCAGCCACCTCCTACAATGAGCAGTTCTTC. It yields the protein CATSRDPATSYNEQFF.